Below are 4 T cell receptor beta chains sequenced from a single sample in a study of blood T cells in healthy people across ages. Sample-barcoded 5' priming and a J-beta primer mix drove a second PCR of 7 to 11 cycles. TCRdb reanalysed the 5' RACE reads using MiXCR and keeps one entry per CDR3 protein. The table records some 900,000 distinct CDR3 sequences, 48% of them present only once. The sequencing input was blood. The receptors originated from a man aged 25-45 years in good health.

Notes on this clonotype: Just one base apart from a much larger clone, this may be a read error. The chain joins TRBV21-1 to TRBJ2-7. TRBV21-1 is annotated as a pseudogene. The CDR3 length is 12 residues. CDR3 amino acids: CASSKWDYELYF. The CDR3 region has the DNA TGTGCCAGCAGCAAATGGGACTACGAGCTGTACTTC.

This chain connects TRBV15 to TRBJ2-1; no clear D. Deletions cut 0 bases from V and 4 bases from J, with 10 bases between. The germline V gene encodes CDR1 LNHNV and CDR2 YYDKDF (reference sequence). The CDR3 is 15 amino acids. The CDR3 here is CATSRDAVRYNEQFF. Here the CDR3 DNA reads TGTGCCACCAGCAGAGACGCGGTGAGATACAATGAGCAGTTCTTC.

As regards this clonotype: Just one base apart from a much larger clone, this may be a read error. The rearrangement links TRBV3-1 to TRBJ2-1, with D perhaps assigned TRBD1 or TRBD2 (6 bases each). The DNA end favors TRBJ2-7, so the J call may be wrong. In germline, CDR1 is LGHDT, CDR2 YNNKEL (reference sequence). The CDR3 spans 15 residues. DNA for the CDR3: TGTGCCAGCAGCCGAAAAGGGGGGTCCTACAATGAGCAGTACTTC. This gives the protein CASSRKGGSYNEQYF.

Here the CDR3 DNA reads TGTGCCAGCAGCCAAGAGATCAGTCGGGGGCGGCGATACAATGAGCAGTTCTTC. Amino acids: CASSQEISRGRRYNEQFF. The rearrangement joins TRBV3-1 to TRBJ2-1; D tentatively fits TRBD1 or TRBD2 (6 bases each). With 0 bases removed from V and 4 bases from J, the gap between germline ends came to 19 bases. The CDR3 covers 18 residues. Germline V gene sequence: CDR1 LGHDT, CDR2 YNNKEL (reference sequence).